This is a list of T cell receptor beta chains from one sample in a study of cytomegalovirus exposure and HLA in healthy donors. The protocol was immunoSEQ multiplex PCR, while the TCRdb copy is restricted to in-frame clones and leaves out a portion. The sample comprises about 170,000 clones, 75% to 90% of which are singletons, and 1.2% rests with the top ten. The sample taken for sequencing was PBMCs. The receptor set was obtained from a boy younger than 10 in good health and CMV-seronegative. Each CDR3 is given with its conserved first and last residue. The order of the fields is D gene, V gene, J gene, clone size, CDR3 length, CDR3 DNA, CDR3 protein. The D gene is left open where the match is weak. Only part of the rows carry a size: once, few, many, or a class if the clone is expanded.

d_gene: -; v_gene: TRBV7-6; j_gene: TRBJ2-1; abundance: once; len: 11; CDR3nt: TGTGCCAGCAGCCCAGGGAATGAGCAGTTCTTC; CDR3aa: CASSPGNEQFF
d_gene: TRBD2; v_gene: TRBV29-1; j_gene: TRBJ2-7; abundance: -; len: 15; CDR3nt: TGCAGCGTTGAAGTGGCAGTAGCGGGCCGCGGCGAGCAGTACTTC; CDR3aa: CSVEVAVAGRGEQYF
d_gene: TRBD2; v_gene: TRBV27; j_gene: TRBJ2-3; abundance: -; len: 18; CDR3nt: TGTGCCAGCAGCTCTAACCCGCAGCGGGAGGGCCGTTCAGATACGCAGTATTTT; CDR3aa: CASSSNPQREGRSDTQYF
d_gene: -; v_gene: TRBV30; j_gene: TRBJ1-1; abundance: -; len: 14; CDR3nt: TGTGCCTGGAGTTCACGGACCCCGGGGGCTGAAGCTTTCTTT; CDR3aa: CAWSSRTPGAEAFF
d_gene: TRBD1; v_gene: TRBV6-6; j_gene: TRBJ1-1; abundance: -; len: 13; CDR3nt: TGTGCCAGCAGTGCGACAGGGGGGACTGAAGCTTTCTTT; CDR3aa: CASSATGGTEAFF
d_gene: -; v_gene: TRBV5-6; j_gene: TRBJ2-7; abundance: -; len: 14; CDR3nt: TGTGCCAGCAGGGATTGGGGGGGCGCGGGGGAGCAGTACTTC; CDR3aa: CASRDWGGAGEQYF
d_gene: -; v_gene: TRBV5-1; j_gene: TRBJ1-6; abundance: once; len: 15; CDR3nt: TGCGCCAGCAGCTACAGTAGCTCCTATAATTCACCCCTCCACTTT; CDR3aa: CASSYSSSYNSPLHF
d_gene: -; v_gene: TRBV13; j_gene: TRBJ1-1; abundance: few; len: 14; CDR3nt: TGTGCCAGCAGCTTAGCGTTGGGGGGCACTGAAGCTTTCTTT; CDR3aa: CASSLALGGTEAFF
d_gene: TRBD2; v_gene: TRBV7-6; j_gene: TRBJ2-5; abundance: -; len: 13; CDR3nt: TGTGCCAGCAGCTTGGGGGAGGGCCAGACCCAGTACTTC; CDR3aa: CASSLGEGQTQYF
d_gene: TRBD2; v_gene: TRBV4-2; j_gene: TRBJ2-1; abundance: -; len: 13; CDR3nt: TGTGCCAGCAGCCCGCCTACTAGCGTTGAGCAGTTCTTC; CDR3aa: CASSPPTSVEQFF
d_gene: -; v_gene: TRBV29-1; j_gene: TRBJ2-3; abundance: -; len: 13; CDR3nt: TGCAGCGTATTTGGGCAGGCCCCAGATACGCAGTATTTT; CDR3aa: CSVFGQAPDTQYF
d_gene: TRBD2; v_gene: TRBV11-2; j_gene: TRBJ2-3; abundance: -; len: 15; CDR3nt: TGTGCCAGCAGCCAGAGTTTAGCGGGAGTCCTAAAACGGCATTTT; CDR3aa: CASSQSLAGVLKRHF
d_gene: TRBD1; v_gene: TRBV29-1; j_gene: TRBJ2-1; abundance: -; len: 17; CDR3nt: TGCAGCGCATCACACTCCCTGGGGGACAGCGAGTACAATGAGCAGTTCTTC; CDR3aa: CSASHSLGDSEYNEQFF
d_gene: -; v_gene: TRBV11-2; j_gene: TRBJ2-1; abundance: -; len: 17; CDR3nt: TGTGCCAGCAGCTTACGTGTTAGACAGAGCTCCTACAATGAGCAGTTCTTC; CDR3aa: CASSLRVRQSSYNEQFF
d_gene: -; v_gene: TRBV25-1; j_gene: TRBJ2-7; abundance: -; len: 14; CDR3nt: TGTGCCAGCAGTAATTGGGACAACTCCTACGAGCAGTACTTC; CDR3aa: CASSNWDNSYEQYF
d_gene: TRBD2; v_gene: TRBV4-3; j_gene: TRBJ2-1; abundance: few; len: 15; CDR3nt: TGCGCCAGCAGCCAAGCTCTAGCGGGGGATTTTGAGCAGTTCTTC; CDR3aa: CASSQALAGDFEQFF